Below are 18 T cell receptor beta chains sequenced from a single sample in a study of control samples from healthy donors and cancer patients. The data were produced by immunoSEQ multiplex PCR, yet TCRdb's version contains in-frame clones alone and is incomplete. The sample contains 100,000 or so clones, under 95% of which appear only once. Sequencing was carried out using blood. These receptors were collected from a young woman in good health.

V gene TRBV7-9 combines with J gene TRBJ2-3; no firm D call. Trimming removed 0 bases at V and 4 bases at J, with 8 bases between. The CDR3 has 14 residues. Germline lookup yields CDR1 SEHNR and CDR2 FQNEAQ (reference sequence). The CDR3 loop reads CASSLAGRADTQYF. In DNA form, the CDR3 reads TGTGCCAGCAGCTTAGCGGGAAGGGCAGATACGCAGTATTTT.

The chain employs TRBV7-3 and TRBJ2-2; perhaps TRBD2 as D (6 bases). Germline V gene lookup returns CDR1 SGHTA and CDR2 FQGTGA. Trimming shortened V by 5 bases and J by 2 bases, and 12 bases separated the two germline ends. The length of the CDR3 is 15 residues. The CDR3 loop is CASSPSGFNTGELFF. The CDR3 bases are TGTGCCAGCAGCCCCAGCGGGTTTAACACCGGGGAGCTGTTTTTT.

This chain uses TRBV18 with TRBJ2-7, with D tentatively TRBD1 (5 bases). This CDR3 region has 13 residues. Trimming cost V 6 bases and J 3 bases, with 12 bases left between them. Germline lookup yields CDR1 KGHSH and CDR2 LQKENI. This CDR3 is CASSPDSYYEQYF. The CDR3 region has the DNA TGTGCCAGCTCCCCTGACAGTTACTACGAGCAGTACTTC.

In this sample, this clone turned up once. The CDR3 sequence is CASSLLQDDSPLHF. Written as DNA, the CDR3 is TGTGCCAGCTCACTGTTACAGGACGATTCACCCCTCCACTTT. The rearrangement links TRBV18 to TRBJ1-6, with D tentatively TRBD1 (5 bases). The germline V gene encodes CDR1 KGHSH and CDR2 LQKENI. The length of the CDR3 is 14 residues. V was shortened by 4 bases and J by 8 bases, with 12 bases between the two germline ends.

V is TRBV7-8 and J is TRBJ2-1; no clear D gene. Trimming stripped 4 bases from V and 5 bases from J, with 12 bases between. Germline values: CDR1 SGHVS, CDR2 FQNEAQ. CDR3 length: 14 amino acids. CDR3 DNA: TGTGCCAGCAGCTCCGGACGTTCCGACAATGAGCAGTTCTTC. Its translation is CASSSGRSDNEQFF.

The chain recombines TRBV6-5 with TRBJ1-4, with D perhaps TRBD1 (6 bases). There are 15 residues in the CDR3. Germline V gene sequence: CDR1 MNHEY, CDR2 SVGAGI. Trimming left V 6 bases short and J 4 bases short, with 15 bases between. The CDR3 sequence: CASSKRGGFNEKLFF. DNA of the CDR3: TGTGCCAGCAGCAAAAGGGGGGGCTTTAATGAAAAACTGTTTTTT.

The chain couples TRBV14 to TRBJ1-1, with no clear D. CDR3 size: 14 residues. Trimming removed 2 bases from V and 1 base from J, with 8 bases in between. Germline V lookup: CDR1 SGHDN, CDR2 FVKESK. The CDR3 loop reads CASSQTPGNTEAFF. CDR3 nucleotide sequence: TGTGCCAGCAGCCAAACCCCGGGGAACACTGAAGCTTTCTTT.

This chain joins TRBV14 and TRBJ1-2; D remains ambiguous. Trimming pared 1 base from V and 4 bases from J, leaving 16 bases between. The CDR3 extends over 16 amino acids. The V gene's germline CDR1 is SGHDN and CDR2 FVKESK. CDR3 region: CASSQGGGGWSYGYTF. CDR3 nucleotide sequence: TGTGCCAGCAGCCAAGGTGGTGGAGGCTGGAGCTATGGCTACACCTTC.

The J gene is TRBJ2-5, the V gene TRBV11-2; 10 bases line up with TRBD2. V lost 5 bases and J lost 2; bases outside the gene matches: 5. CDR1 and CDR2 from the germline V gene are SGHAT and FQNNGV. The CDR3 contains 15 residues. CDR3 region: CASSLWTSGQETQYF. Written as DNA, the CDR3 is TGTGCCAGCAGCCTGTGGACTAGCGGACAAGAGACCCAGTACTTC.

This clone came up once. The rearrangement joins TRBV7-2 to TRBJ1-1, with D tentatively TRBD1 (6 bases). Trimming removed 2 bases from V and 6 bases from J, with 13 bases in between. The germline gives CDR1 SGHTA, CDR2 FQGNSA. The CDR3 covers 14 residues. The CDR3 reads CASSLWGQRAEAFF. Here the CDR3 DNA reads TGTGCCAGCAGCTTATGGGGGCAGAGAGCTGAAGCTTTCTTT.

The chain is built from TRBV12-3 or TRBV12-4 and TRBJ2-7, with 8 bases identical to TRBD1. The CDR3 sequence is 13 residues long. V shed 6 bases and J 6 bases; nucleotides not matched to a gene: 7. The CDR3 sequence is CASRGDRTAEQYF. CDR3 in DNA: TGTGCCAGCAGGGGGGACAGGACCGCCGAGCAGTACTTC.

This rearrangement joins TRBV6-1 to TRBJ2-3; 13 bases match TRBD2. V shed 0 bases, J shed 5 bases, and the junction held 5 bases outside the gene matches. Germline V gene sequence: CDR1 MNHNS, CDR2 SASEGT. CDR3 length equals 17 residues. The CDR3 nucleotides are TGTGCCAGCAGTGAAGCCCGGACTAGCGGGAGAGGAGATACGCAGTATTTT. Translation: CASSEARTSGRGDTQYF.

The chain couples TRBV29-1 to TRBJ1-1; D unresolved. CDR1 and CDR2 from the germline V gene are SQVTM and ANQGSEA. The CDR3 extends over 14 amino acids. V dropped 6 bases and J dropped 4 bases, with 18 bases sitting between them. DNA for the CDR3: TGCAGCGTACCTGACGCTCCCGGGCCCACTGAAGCTTTCTTT. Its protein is CSVPDAPGPTEAFF.

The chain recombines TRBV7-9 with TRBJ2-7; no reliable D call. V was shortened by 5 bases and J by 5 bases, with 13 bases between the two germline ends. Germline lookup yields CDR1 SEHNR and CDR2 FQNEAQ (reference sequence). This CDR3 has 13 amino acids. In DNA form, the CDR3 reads TGTGCCAGCAGCCCCGCCCAGTTAAACGAGCAGTACTTC. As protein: CASSPAQLNEQYF.

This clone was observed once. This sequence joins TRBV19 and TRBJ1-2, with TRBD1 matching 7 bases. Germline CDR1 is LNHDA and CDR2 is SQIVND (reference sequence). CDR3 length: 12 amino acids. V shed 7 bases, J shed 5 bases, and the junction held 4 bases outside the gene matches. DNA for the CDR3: TGTGCCAGTACCCAGGGGGTGTATGGCTACACCTTC. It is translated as CASTQGVYGYTF.

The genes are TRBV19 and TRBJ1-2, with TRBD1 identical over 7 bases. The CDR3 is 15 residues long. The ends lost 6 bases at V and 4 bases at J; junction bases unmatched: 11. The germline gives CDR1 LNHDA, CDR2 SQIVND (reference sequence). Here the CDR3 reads CASRDLGGGVYGYTF. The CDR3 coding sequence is TGTGCCAGTAGAGACTTAGGGGGCGGTGTCTATGGCTACACCTTC.

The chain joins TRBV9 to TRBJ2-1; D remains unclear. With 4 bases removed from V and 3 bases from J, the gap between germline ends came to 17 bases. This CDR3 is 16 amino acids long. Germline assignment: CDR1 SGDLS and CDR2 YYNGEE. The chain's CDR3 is CASSPGKGKNYNEQFF. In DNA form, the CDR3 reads TGTGCCAGCAGCCCTGGAAAGGGCAAAAACTACAATGAGCAGTTCTTC.

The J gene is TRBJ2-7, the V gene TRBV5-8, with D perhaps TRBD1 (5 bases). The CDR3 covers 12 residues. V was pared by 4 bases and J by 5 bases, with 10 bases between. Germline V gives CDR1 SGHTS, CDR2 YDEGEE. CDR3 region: CASSQGSDEQYF. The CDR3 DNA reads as TGTGCCAGCAGCCAGGGATCCGACGAGCAGTACTTC.